This paragraph covers one TCR beta chain sequence. TCRdb re-called the RT-PCR reads through MiXCR, storing one row per CDR3 protein. The sample yields about 680,000 distinct CDR3 sequences, 12% to 15% seen once. This receptor was obtained from a female donor in good health, serving as a healthy control. Sequenced material: memory CD4+ T cells from blood.

The CDR3 nucleotides read TGTGCCAGCAGTTTATTCGCGGGAGAAATCTACAATGAGCAGTTCTTC. Its protein is CASSLFAGEIYNEQFF. The V call is TRBV28, the J call TRBJ2-1; 7 nucleotides line up with TRBD2. The CDR3 sequence is 16 residues long. Germline CDR1 and CDR2: MDHEN and SYDVKM. Trimming cost V 1 base and J 3 bases; bases outside gene matches: 6.